The rows below give T cell receptor beta chains drawn from one sample of a study of cytomegalovirus exposure and HLA in healthy donors. Using immunoSEQ multiplex PCR, the repertoire was profiled, and TCRdb retains in-frame clones only, with some absent. In the table there are approximately 160,000 clones, about 70% of which are singletons. Input material: PBMCs. The receptors were gathered from a woman aged 40 to 50 in good health and CMV-seropositive. Each CDR3 is given with its conserved first and last residue. Fields, in order: V gene, D gene, CDR3 protein. A D gene is named only where the DNA matches it firmly.

v_gene: TRBV7-3; d_gene: -; CDR3aa: CASSPPGDNEQFF
v_gene: TRBV7-2; d_gene: -; CDR3aa: CASSQNQEGTQYF
v_gene: TRBV7-2; d_gene: -; CDR3aa: CASSLQGSDQTGELFF
v_gene: TRBV7-2; d_gene: -; CDR3aa: CASSLSRSSYEQYF
v_gene: TRBV6-1; d_gene: -; CDR3aa: CASRARTDTQYF
v_gene: TRBV19; d_gene: -; CDR3aa: CASSILDQVSNQPQHF
v_gene: TRBV7-9; d_gene: -; CDR3aa: CASSLGDTDTQYF
v_gene: TRBV5-4; d_gene: TRBD1; CDR3aa: CASSWGRTGAEAFF
v_gene: TRBV9; d_gene: TRBD2; CDR3aa: CASSMGGTGAETQYF
v_gene: TRBV27; d_gene: TRBD2; CDR3aa: CASSLKSRLAGVVTQYF
v_gene: TRBV7-3; d_gene: -; CDR3aa: CASSSGPALSYEQYF
v_gene: TRBV7-8; d_gene: -; CDR3aa: CASSRTAYQETQYF
v_gene: TRBV2; d_gene: -; CDR3aa: CASTGGINEQFF
v_gene: TRBV18; d_gene: TRBD2; CDR3aa: CASSPRTSVSSYEQYF
v_gene: TRBV4-3; d_gene: TRBD2; CDR3aa: CASSQERLAEPYEQYF
v_gene: TRBV13; d_gene: -; CDR3aa: CASNQALNTEAFF
v_gene: TRBV7-9; d_gene: -; CDR3aa: CASSLGGSEQYF
v_gene: TRBV25-1; d_gene: -; CDR3aa: CASSYGGYGYTF
v_gene: TRBV18; d_gene: -; CDR3aa: CASSPRAEKSYEQYF
v_gene: TRBV6-5; d_gene: -; CDR3aa: CASSYSEGSTEAFF
v_gene: TRBV7-2; d_gene: TRBD2; CDR3aa: CASSLASGGQETQYF
v_gene: TRBV28; d_gene: -; CDR3aa: CASSLAQIYEQYF
v_gene: TRBV11-2; d_gene: TRBD2; CDR3aa: CASSLGGGGASETQYF